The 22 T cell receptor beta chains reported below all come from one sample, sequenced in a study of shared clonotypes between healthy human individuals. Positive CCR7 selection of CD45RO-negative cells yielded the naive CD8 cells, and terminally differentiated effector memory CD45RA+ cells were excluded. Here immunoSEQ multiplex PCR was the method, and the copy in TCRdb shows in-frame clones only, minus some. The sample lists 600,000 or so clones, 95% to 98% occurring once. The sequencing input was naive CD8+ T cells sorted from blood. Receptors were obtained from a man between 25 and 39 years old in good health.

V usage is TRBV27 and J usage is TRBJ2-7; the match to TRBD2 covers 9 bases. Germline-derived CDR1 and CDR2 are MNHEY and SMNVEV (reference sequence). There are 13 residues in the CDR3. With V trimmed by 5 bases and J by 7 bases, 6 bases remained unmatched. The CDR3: CASSISGRGEQYF. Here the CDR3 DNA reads TGTGCCAGCAGTATTAGCGGGAGAGGGGAGCAGTACTTC.

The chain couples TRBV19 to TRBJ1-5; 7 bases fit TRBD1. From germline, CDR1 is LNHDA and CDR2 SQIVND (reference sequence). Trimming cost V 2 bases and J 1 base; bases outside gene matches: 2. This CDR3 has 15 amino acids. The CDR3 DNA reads TGTGCCAGTAGTATAATGGGACAGAGCAATCAGCCCCAGCATTTT. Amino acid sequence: CASSIMGQSNQPQHF.

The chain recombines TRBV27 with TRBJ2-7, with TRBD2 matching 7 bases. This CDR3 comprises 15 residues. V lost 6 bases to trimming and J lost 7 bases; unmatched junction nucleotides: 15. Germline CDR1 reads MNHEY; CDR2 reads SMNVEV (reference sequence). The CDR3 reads CASSLIVAGVREQYF. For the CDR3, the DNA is TGTGCCAGCAGCCTCATCGTGGCGGGGGTTAGGGAGCAGTACTTC.

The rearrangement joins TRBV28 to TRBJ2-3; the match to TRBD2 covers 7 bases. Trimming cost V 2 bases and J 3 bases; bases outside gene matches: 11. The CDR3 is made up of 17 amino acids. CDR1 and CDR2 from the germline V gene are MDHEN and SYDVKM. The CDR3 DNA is TGTGCCAGCAGTTTACTAGCGGAACCCCTGGGAACAGATACGCAGTATTTT. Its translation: CASSLLAEPLGTDTQYF.

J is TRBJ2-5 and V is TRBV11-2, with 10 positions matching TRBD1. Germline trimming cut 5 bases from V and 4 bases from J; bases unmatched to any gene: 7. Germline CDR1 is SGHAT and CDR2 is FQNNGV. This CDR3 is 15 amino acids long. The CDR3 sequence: CASSDTDRGRETQYF. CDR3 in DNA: TGTGCCAGCAGCGATACCGACAGGGGGCGAGAGACCCAGTACTTC.

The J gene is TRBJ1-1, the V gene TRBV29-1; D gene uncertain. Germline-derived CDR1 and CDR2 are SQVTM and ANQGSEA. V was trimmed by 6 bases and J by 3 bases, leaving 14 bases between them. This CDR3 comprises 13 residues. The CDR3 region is CSVVGPADTEAFF. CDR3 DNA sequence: TGCAGCGTGGTCGGGCCAGCGGACACTGAAGCTTTCTTT.

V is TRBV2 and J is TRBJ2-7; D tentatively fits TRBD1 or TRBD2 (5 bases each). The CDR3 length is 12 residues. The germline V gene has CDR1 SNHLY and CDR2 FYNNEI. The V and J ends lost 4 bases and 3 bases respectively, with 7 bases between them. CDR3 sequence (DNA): TGTGCCAGCAGTGGGGACCGCTACGAGCAGTACTTC. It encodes CASSGDRYEQYF. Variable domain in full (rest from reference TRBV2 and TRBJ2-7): EPEVTQTPSHQVTQMGQEVILRCVPISNHLYFYWYRQILGQKVEFLVSFYNNEISEKSEIFDDQFSVERPDGSNFTLKIRSTKLEDSAMYFCASSGDRYEQYFGPGTRLTVT.

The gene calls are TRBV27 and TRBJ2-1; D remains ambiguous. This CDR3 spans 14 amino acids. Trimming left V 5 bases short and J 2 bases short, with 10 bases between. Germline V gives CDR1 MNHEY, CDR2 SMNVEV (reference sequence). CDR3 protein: CASSLGPTYNEQFF. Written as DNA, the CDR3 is TGTGCCAGCAGTCTAGGGCCTACCTACAATGAGCAGTTCTTC.

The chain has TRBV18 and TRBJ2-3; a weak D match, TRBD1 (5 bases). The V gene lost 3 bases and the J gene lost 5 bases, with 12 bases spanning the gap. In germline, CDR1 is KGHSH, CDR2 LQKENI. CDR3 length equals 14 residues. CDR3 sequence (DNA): TGTGCCAGCTCACCTGGGGCTTGGGGAGATACGCAGTATTTT. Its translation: CASSPGAWGDTQYF.

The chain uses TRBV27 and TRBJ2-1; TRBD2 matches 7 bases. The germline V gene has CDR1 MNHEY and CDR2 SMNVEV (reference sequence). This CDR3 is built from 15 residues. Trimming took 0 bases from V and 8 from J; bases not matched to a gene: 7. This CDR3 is CASSLSGRAVYEQFF. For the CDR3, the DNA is TGTGCCAGCAGTTTATCGGGGAGGGCCGTCTATGAGCAGTTCTTC.

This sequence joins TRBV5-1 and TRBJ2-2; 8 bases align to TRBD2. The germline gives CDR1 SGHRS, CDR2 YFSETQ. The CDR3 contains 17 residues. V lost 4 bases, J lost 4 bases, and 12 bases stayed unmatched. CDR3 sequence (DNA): TGCGCCAGCAGCCCCGCCGAGGCGGGAGGCCCCACCGGGGAGCTGTTTTTT. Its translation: CASSPAEAGGPTGELFF.

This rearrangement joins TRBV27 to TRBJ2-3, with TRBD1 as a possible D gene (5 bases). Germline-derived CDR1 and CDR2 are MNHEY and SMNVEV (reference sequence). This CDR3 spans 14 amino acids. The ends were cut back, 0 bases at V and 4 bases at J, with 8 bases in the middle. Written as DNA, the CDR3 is TGTGCCAGCAGTTTATCCCAGGGCTCAGATACGCAGTATTTT. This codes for CASSLSQGSDTQYF.

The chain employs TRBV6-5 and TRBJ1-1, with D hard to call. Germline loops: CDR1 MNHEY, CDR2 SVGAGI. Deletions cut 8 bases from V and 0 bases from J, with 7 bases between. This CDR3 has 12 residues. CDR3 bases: TGTGCCAGCGGTTTCATGAACACTGAAGCTTTCTTT. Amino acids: CASGFMNTEAFF.

CDR3 in amino acids: CSVGLSGPVKPYEQYF. For the CDR3, the DNA is TGCAGCGTTGGACTCAGTGGGCCCGTTAAACCCTACGAGCAGTACTTC. The genes are TRBV29-1 and TRBJ2-7; no reliable D call. The CDR3 loop spans 16 amino acids. The germline CDR1 and CDR2 sequences are SQVTM and ANQGSEA. V dropped 4 bases and J dropped 2 bases, with 21 bases sitting between them.

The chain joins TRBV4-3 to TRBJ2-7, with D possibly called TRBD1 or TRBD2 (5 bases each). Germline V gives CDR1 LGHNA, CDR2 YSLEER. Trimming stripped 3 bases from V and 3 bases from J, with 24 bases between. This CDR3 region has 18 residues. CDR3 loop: CASSQTIFIRDGDYEQYF. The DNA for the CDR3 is TGCGCCAGCAGCCAGACGATTTTCATAAGGGACGGGGACTACGAGCAGTACTTC.

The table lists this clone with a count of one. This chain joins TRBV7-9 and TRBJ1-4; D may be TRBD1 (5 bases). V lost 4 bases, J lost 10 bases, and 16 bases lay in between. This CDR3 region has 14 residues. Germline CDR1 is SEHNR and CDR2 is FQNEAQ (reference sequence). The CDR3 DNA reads TGTGCCAGCAGCTCTCCAACCGGGGGAGGAAAACTGTTTTTT. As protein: CASSSPTGGGKLFF.

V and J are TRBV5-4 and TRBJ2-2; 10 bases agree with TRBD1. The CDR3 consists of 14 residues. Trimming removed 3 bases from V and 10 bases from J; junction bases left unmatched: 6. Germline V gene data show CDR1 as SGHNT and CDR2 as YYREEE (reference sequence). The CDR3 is CASSSRDRGLELFF. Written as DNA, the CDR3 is TGTGCCAGCAGCTCCCGGGACAGGGGTTTGGAGCTGTTTTTT.

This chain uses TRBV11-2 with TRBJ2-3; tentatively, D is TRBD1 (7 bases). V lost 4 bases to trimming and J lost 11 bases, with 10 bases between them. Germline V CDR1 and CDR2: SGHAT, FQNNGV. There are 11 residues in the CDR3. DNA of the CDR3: TGTGCCAGCAGCTCTCAGGGGGGGCAGTATTTT. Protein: CASSSQGGQYF. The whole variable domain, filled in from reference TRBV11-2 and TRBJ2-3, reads EAGVAQSPRYKIIEKRQSVAFWCNPISGHATLYWYQQILGQGPKLLIQFQNNGVVDDSQLPKDRFSAERLKGVDSTLKIQPAKLEDSAVYLCASSSQGGQYFGPGTRLTVL.

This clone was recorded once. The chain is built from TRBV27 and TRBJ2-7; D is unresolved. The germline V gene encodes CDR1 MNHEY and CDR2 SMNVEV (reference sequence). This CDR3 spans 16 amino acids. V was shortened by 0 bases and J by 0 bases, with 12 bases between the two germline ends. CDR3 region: CASSLSPLKPSYEQYF. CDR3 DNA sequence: TGTGCCAGCAGTTTATCGCCACTTAAACCCTCCTACGAGCAGTACTTC.

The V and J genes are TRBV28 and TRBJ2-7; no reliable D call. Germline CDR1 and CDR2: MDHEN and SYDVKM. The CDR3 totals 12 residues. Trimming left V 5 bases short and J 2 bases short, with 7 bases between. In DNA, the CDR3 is TGTGCCAGCAGTACCGACGCCTACGAGCAGTACTTC. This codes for CASSTDAYEQYF.

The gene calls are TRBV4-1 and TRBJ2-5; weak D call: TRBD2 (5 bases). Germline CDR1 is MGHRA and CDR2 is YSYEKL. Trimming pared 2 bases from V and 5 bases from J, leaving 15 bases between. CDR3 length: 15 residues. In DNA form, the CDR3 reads TGCGCCAGCAGCCAAAAAAGCGGCAGGCACGAGACCCAGTACTTC. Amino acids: CASSQKSGRHETQYF.

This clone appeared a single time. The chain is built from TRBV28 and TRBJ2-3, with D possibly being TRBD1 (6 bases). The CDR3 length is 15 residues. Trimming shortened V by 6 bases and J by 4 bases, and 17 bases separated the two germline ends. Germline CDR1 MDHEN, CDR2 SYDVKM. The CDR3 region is CASRKQGLASDTQYF. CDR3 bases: TGTGCCAGCAGGAAACAGGGCCTGGCTTCAGATACGCAGTATTTT.